What follows is one TCR beta chain and its context. Its specificity is unknown. Data came from immunoSEQ multiplex PCR; TCRdb stores just in-frame clones and leaves some out. The sample lists about 59,000 clones, over 80% occurring once. The source of the sample is a study of OX40 agonist ivuxolimab in advanced cancers. Study as a whole: It was ivuxolimab, an agonistic anti-OX40 (CD134) antibody, that patients were treated with. While on treatment, patients had intravenous ivuxolimab at 0.01 to 10 mg/kg every 2 weeks.

Study-wide points: Among T cells, CD8+ cells averaged more expanded clones than CD4+ cells. Certain nonresponders likewise exhibited a low normalized T-cell clonal expansion.

The trim removed 2 bases at V and 5 bases at J, leaving 13 bases unmatched. The CDR3 extends over 18 amino acids. CDR1 and CDR2 from the germline V gene are MNHNS and SASEGT. The sequencing used CD4+ or CD8+ T cells sorted from blood, collected in a trial of the OX40 agonist ivuxolimab. This receptor was identified in an adult with an advanced solid tumor such as melanoma, head and neck, liver or kidney cancer. The V and J genes are TRBV6-1 and TRBJ2-5, with 11 bases lining up with TRBD1. Here the CDR3 reads CASSEWDRGTRTRETQYF. As DNA, the CDR3 is TGTGCCAGCAGTGAATGGGACAGGGGGACCCGTACCAGGGAGACCCAGTACTTC.